One sample yielded the 22 T cell receptor beta chains listed below, sequenced in a study of blood T cell repertoires in COVID-19. The table came from immunoSEQ multiplex PCR; TCRdb's copy has only in-frame clones and leaves some out. This sample yields roughly 150,000 clones, of which about 84% are seen a single time; about 5.8% belongs to the top ten. Sequenced: PBMCs or T cells enriched from blood (not recorded which). The receptors were gathered from a woman in her 40s with acute COVID-19.

This clone was observed a handful of times. The chain uses TRBV7-9 and TRBJ2-2; TRBD1 agrees at 7 bases. The CDR3 totals 17 residues. V shed 3 bases, J shed 1 base, and the junction held 8 bases outside the gene matches. Germline lookup yields CDR1 SEHNR and CDR2 FQNEAQ (reference sequence). The CDR3, as DNA: TGTGCCAGCAGCTTCAGAAGTCCAGGGGGGAACACCGGGGAGCTGTTTTTT. It is translated as CASSFRSPGGNTGELFF.

This chain connects TRBV4-2 to TRBJ2-2, with D possibly matching TRBD2 (6 bases). CDR1 is LGHNA, CDR2 YNFKEQ, per germline. V was cut by 4 bases and J by 2 bases, with 8 bases left in between. This CDR3 region has 14 residues. The CDR3 sequence: CASSPGLNTGELFF. DNA for the CDR3: TGTGCCAGCAGCCCCGGACTAAACACCGGGGAGCTGTTTTTT.

By frequency in the sample, this clone is medium-sized. The chain combines TRBV6-1 with TRBJ1-2; D is perhaps TRBD1 (5 bases). V was clipped by 1 base and J by 7 bases, with 16 bases between them. This CDR3 region has 15 residues. CDR1 and CDR2 from the germline V gene are MNHNS and SASEGT. As DNA, the CDR3 is TGTGCCAGCAGTGAAGGGTTGGAGGGACTTGGTGGCTACACCTTC. Encoded protein: CASSEGLEGLGGYTF.

This clone was seen more than once but under ten times. CDR3 sequence reads: CASSIRRGQGIGANVLTF. The CDR3 DNA reads as TGTGCCAGTAGTATTAGGAGGGGACAGGGAATTGGGGCCAACGTCCTGACTTTC. The chain joins TRBV19 to TRBJ2-6; 9 nucleotides agree with TRBD1. V dropped 3 bases and J dropped 3; count of bases not matched to a gene: 9. CDR3 length: 18 amino acids. Germline assignment: CDR1 LNHDA and CDR2 SQIVND (reference sequence).

This clone was recorded a few times. This chain joins TRBV4-1 and TRBJ2-1, with D uncertain. With 7 bases removed from V and 3 bases from J, the gap between germline ends came to 13 bases. The CDR3 runs 14 residues. CDR1 is MGHRA, CDR2 YSYEKL, per germline. The CDR3 spells CASTRGDLYNEQFF. The CDR3 DNA reads TGCGCCAGCACCCGAGGAGACCTCTACAATGAGCAGTTCTTC.

The chain uses TRBV6-5 and TRBJ1-2; D might be TRBD1 (6 bases). Germline loops: CDR1 MNHEY, CDR2 SVGAGI. V shed 5 bases and J shed 8 bases, with 21 bases lying between them. The CDR3 is 15 residues long. CDR3 sequence: CASSNTQGFVYGYTF. DNA of the CDR3: TGTGCCAGCAGTAATACACAGGGATTCGTCTACGGCTACACCTTC.

The chain uses TRBV5-6 and TRBJ2-3, with 7 nucleotides matching TRBD2. V lost 3 bases to trimming and J lost 1 base; unmatched junction nucleotides: 8. The CDR3 consists of 16 residues. Germline V gene data show CDR1 as SGHDT and CDR2 as YYEEEE. In DNA, the CDR3 is TGTGCCAGCAGCTCCCTCGGGGCGGGAGGCACAGATACGCAGTATTTT. It is translated as CASSSLGAGGTDTQYF. The complete variable domain, with remaining parts taken from reference TRBV5-6 and TRBJ2-3, reads DAGVTQSPTHLIKTRGQQVTLRCSPKSGHDTVSWYQQALGQGPQFIFQYYEEEERQRGNFPDRFSGHQFPNYSSELNVNALLLGDSALYLCASSSLGAGGTDTQYFGPGTRLTVL.

The gene calls are TRBV19 and TRBJ2-1, with 13 bases matching TRBD2. CDR1 and CDR2 (germline): LNHDA, SQIVND (reference sequence). The ends lost 10 bases at V and 7 bases at J; junction bases unmatched: 10. This CDR3 is built from 15 residues. The CDR3 region has the DNA TGTGCCACCACTAGCGGGAGGGCCGGAATAAATGAGCAGTTCTTC. This gives the protein CATTSGRAGINEQFF.

CDR3 region: CASSLGLADEQFF. The CDR3 bases are TGCGCCAGCAGCTTAGGACTAGCGGATGAGCAGTTCTTC. The rearrangement uses TRBV5-1 and TRBJ2-1; 10 bases align to TRBD2. CDR3 length equals 13 residues. Germline CDR1 reads SGHRS; CDR2 reads YFSETQ. V trimming: 2 bases; J trimming: 8 bases; junction bases outside the gene matches: 1.

The chain carries TRBV19 and TRBJ1-2, with a tentative D call TRBD1 (5 bases). The CDR3 spans 14 residues. Germline-derived CDR1 and CDR2 are LNHDA and SQIVND (reference sequence). V lost 6 bases and J 4 bases, leaving 15 bases between the germline ends. The CDR3, as DNA: TGTGCCAGTAGGGACAAGGCGGGGCCCTATGGCTACACCTTC. The encoded protein is CASRDKAGPYGYTF.

V usage is TRBV4-2 and J usage is TRBJ2-7; 9 bases agree with TRBD2. Germline trimming cut 1 base from V and 5 bases from J; bases unmatched to any gene: 15. The CDR3 totals 18 residues. Germline V gene lookup returns CDR1 LGHNA and CDR2 YNFKEQ. Here the CDR3 reads CASSQGDGSGSRSDEQYF. The DNA of the CDR3 is TGTGCCAGCAGCCAAGGGGATGGTAGCGGGAGCAGGTCGGACGAGCAGTACTTC.

The V call is TRBV30, the J call TRBJ1-4; a possible D gene is TRBD1 (5 bases). This CDR3 is 12 amino acids long. V was shortened by 3 bases and J by 8 bases, with 10 bases between the two germline ends. Germline values: CDR1 GTSNPN, CDR2 SVGIG (reference sequence). This CDR3 reads CAWRPSGEKLFF. The CDR3 nucleotides read TGTGCCTGGAGGCCGTCAGGGGAAAAACTGTTTTTT. The full variable domain, its missing parts supplied by reference TRBV30 and TRBJ1-4, is SQTIHQWPATLVQPVGSPLSLECTVEGTSNPNLYWYRQAAGRGLQLLFYSVGIGQISSEVPQNLSASRPQDRQFILSSKKLLLSDSGFYLCAWRPSGEKLFFGSGTQLSVL.

V is TRBV11-3 and J is TRBJ2-1, with 10 nucleotides matching TRBD2. Losses at the gene ends were 5 bases for V and 4 bases for J; bases not matched to a gene: 11. Germline V gives CDR1 SGHNT, CDR2 YENEEA. CDR3 size: 17 residues. CDR3 coding DNA: TGTGCCAGCAGCCCTTGGCTAGCGGGAGAACTATACAATGAGCAGTTCTTC. Protein sequence: CASSPWLAGELYNEQFF.

The chain joins TRBV30 to TRBJ1-1; TRBD1 matches at 8 bases. The CDR3 is 15 residues long. J lost 0 bases, V lost 5 bases, and 8 bases had no gene match. The germline CDR1 and CDR2 sequences are GTSNPN and SVGIG (reference sequence). The DNA for the CDR3 is TGTGCCTGGGGGGCGGACAGGGCCCTGAACACTGAAGCTTTCTTT. This gives the protein CAWGADRALNTEAFF.

The chain couples TRBV6-5 to TRBJ1-3; 7 bases match TRBD1. CDR3 length: 14 amino acids. Looked up from germline, CDR1 is MNHEY and CDR2 is SVGAGI. Trimming cost V 6 bases and J 5 bases; bases outside gene matches: 7. CDR3 coding DNA: TGTGCCAGCAGAAGACAGGGTGTAAGAAACACCATATATTTT. It specifies CASRRQGVRNTIYF.

The V call is TRBV4-2, the J call TRBJ1-2, with D maybe TRBD1 (6 bases). Germline V lookup: CDR1 LGHNA, CDR2 YNFKEQ. Trimming removed 1 base from V and 4 bases from J, with 16 bases in between. The CDR3 is 16 amino acids. CDR3 sequence: CASSQVTGTSPYGYTF. The CDR3 region has the DNA TGTGCCAGCAGCCAAGTGACAGGCACCTCGCCCTATGGCTACACCTTC.

The chain employs TRBV7-2 and TRBJ1-2, with 11 nucleotides matching TRBD1. Germline trimming cut 5 bases from V and 5 bases from J; bases unmatched to any gene: 7. Germline V CDR1 and CDR2: SGHTA, FQGNSA. CDR3 size: 15 residues. This chain's CDR3 is CASSPRTGGGYGYTF. The CDR3 nucleotides read TGTGCCAGCAGCCCCAGGACAGGGGGCGGTTATGGCTACACCTTC.

There are a few counts of this clone. V and J are TRBV7-2 and TRBJ1-3, with D unresolved. CDR1 and CDR2 from the germline V gene are SGHTA and FQGNSA. This CDR3 contains 14 residues. Trimming removed 7 bases from V and 0 bases from J, with 10 bases in between. CDR3 region: CASTPRNSGNTIYF. CDR3 DNA sequence: TGTGCCAGCACCCCTCGTAACTCTGGAAACACCATATATTTT.

V and J are TRBV29-1 and TRBJ1-4, with a tentative D call TRBD1 (6 bases). Trimming shortened V by 5 bases and J by 3 bases, and 16 bases separated the two germline ends. Germline CDR1 is SQVTM and CDR2 is ANQGSEA. CDR3 size: 15 residues. The chain's CDR3 is CSVLTGRLPNEKLFF. The DNA for the CDR3 is TGCAGCGTTCTCACAGGGCGGCTCCCTAATGAAAAACTGTTTTTT.

The rearrangement joins TRBV7-3 to TRBJ1-1; D remains unclear. Looked up from germline, CDR1 is SGHTA and CDR2 is FQGTGA. This CDR3 has 13 residues. The germline V and J ends were trimmed by 4 bases and 3 bases, with 9 bases remaining between them. The CDR3 nucleotides are TGTGCCAGCAGCTCCAGTCGTTACACTGAAGCTTTCTTT. Its protein product is CASSSSRYTEAFF.

This rearrangement joins TRBV10-3 to TRBJ1-1, with TRBD1 as a possible D gene (5 bases). Deletions cut 3 bases from V and 4 bases from J, with 21 bases between. CDR3 length: 17 amino acids. CDR1 ENHRY and CDR2 SYGVKD come from the germline V gene. This CDR3 is CAISERVDRLIGTEAFF. Written as DNA, the CDR3 is TGTGCCATCAGTGAAAGGGTCGACAGACTGATAGGCACTGAAGCTTTCTTT.

The chain links TRBV19 to TRBJ1-2; no firm D call. The germline V and J ends were trimmed by 3 bases and 0 bases, with 11 bases remaining between them. Germline lookup yields CDR1 LNHDA and CDR2 SQIVND (reference sequence). This CDR3 region has 15 residues. Here the CDR3 DNA reads TGTGCCAGTAGTATTAAACGCGGAGCTAACTATGGCTACACCTTC. Translating gives CASSIKRGANYGYTF.